A selection of T cell receptor beta chains follows, all from one sample in a study of CD8+CD57+ T cells in acquired aplastic anemia. TCRdb ran MiXCR on the reads and lists one entry per CDR3 protein. The data contain roughly 170,000 distinct CDR3 sequences, 55% to 80% of them seen just once; the ten biggest clones take up under 50%. The sequenced sample was sorted CD4+, CD8+, or CD8+CD57+ T cells (not recorded which) from PBMCs. The receptor set was obtained from a human donor in good health. Each CDR3 is given with its conserved first and last residue. The D gene is left open where the match is weak. Rows give clone size only sometimes, using once, few, many, or a class for an expanded clone.

size,J,length,D,V,CDR3,DNA
few,TRBJ2-1,11,-,TRBV2,CASTQGNEQFF,TGTGCCAGCACGCAGGGCAATGAGCAGTTCTTC
-,TRBJ1-4,15,TRBD1,TRBV19,CASTTHPGQKEKLFF,TGTGCCAGTACCACCCATCCGGGACAGAAAGAAAAACTGTTTTTT
-,TRBJ2-1,16,-,TRBV7-3,CASSLVSRGPYNEQFF,TGTGCCAGCAGCTTAGTGTCGCGGGGGCCCTACAATGAGCAGTTCTTC
-,TRBJ2-1,17,TRBD2,TRBV2,CASGLAGGRRHYNEQFF,TGTGCCAGCGGATTAGCGGGAGGGCGAAGACACTACAATGAGCAGTTCTTC
-,TRBJ2-7,14,-,TRBV24-1,CATSQSGGINEQYF,TGTGCCACCAGCCAATCGGGTGGAATTAACGAGCAGTACTTC
many,TRBJ2-1,13,-,TRBV6-5,CASSLGWDNEQFF,TGTGCCAGCAGCCTCGGCTGGGACAATGAGCAGTTCTTC
-,TRBJ2-3,16,-,TRBV7-8,CASSSIIRGGTDTQYF,TGTGCCAGCAGCTCCATTATCAGGGGGGGAACAGATACGCAGTATTTT
-,TRBJ2-5,16,-,TRBV7-8,CASSLVLTAMWETQYF,TGTGCCAGCAGCTTAGTGTTGACAGCCATGTGGGAGACCCAGTACTTC
few,TRBJ2-2,17,-,TRBV12-3/TRBV12-4,CASSSHIGVGITGELFF,TGTGCCAGCAGTTCCCATATAGGTGTAGGGATCACCGGGGAGCTGTTTTTT
many,TRBJ1-1,15,-,TRBV4-3,CASSQEGYLGTEAFF,TGCGCCAGCAGCCAAGAAGGATACCTAGGGACTGAAGCTTTCTTT
many,TRBJ2-3,13,-,TRBV14,CASSRDSTDTQYF,TGTGCCAGCAGCCGTGACAGCACAGATACGCAGTATTTT
many,TRBJ2-1,14,-,TRBV13,CASSLYSEVNEQFF,TGTGCCAGCAGCTTATACAGCGAAGTCAATGAGCAGTTCTTC
once,TRBJ1-1,14,-,TRBV19,CASSTRVGATEAFF,TGTGCCAGTAGTACCAGGGTCGGGGCTACTGAAGCTTTCTTT
-,TRBJ2-7,16,TRBD1,TRBV2,CASSERQGPSRYEQYF,TGTGCCAGCAGTGAGAGACAGGGGCCTTCGAGGTACGAGCAGTACTTC
-,TRBJ1-4,15,-,TRBV15,CATSSRTVEGEKLFF,TGTGCCACCAGCTCGCGGACAGTCGAAGGTGAAAAACTGTTTTTT
many,TRBJ1-5,14,-,TRBV7-9,CASSLEGSNQPQHF,TGTGCCAGCAGCTTAGAGGGGAGCAATCAGCCCCAGCATTTT
-,TRBJ1-2,13,-,TRBV7-9,CASSSETRDGYTF,TGTGCCAGCAGTTCAGAGACTAGGGATGGCTACACCTTC
-,TRBJ2-7,15,TRBD1,TRBV7-9,CASSFRDRAWYEQYF,TGTGCCAGCAGTTTCAGGGACAGGGCTTGGTACGAGCAGTACTTC
-,TRBJ2-3,15,TRBD2,TRBV7-2,CASSTLAGVSNEQYF,TGTGCCAGCAGCACTCTAGCGGGAGTCAGCAATGAGCAGTATTTT
-,TRBJ2-7,14,-,TRBV19,CASSINPGGYEQYF,TGTGCCAGTAGTATTAACCCCGGCGGTTACGAGCAGTACTTC
-,TRBJ2-7,12,-,TRBV5-1,CASRGGRYEQYF,TGTGCCAGCAGAGGAGGGCGATACGAGCAGTACTTC
-,TRBJ2-7,16,-,TRBV5-6,CASSLDPVAGRYEQYF,TGTGCCAGCAGCTTGGACCCCGTGGCAGGGCGTTACGAGCAGTACTTC